A selection of T cell receptor beta chains follows, all from one sample in a study of blood T cells in healthy people across ages. TCRdb processed the 5' RACE reads anew with MiXCR; each CDR3 protein has one entry. The sample has roughly 680,000 distinct CDR3 sequences, 45% to 50% seen once. The specimen was blood. The receptors stem from an older woman in good health. The conserved cysteine and the conserved F or W are not part of the CDR3 here. Fields, in order: V gene, J gene, D gene, CDR3 protein. A D gene is named only where the DNA matches it firmly.

>TRBV27|TRBJ2-7|-
AGSFGRGPSYEQY
>TRBV7-3|TRBJ2-3|-
ASSLSGVSDTQY
>TRBV5-5|TRBJ2-7|TRBD1
ASSAPAGGYEQY
>TRBV20-1|TRBJ2-2|TRBD2
SATGLAGRSSTGELF
>TRBV20-1|TRBJ2-7|-
SARVGTAAYEQY
>TRBV7-2|TRBJ2-3|-
ASSLVGVRATSDTQY
>TRBV28|TRBJ1-1|TRBD1
ASKLDRDVAEAF
>TRBV20-1|TRBJ2-3|-
SASQPDTQY
>TRBV11-2|TRBJ2-3|TRBD2
ASSSSGTSGRSHQY
>TRBV5-1|TRBJ2-7|-
ASLQGSSSYEQY
>TRBV7-9|-|-
ASSFLQGGSEQY
>TRBV12-3/TRBV12-4|TRBJ2-1|TRBD2
ASIFSGSSYNEQF
>TRBV27|TRBJ1-1|TRBD1
ASSSGTGGRNTEAF
>TRBV11-2|TRBJ2-7|TRBD2
ASSLGSGLAGGEQY
>TRBV7-2|TRBJ2-7|-
ASSRGLGGEQY
>TRBV7-3|TRBJ2-5|-
ASSFSLGDEQY
>TRBV29-1|TRBJ2-1|-
SVDGQGMEGRGYHNEQF
>TRBV5-6|TRBJ2-3|TRBD2
ASSFERDADTQY
>TRBV4-2|TRBJ2-1|TRBD1
ASSQGGTGGNEQF
>TRBV7-9|TRBJ2-4|-
ASSFGVGKNIQY
>TRBV27|-|TRBD2
ASSYSGLGTGEQY
>TRBV20-1|TRBJ2-7|-
SAKSPVTGEQY
>TRBV4-3|TRBJ2-1|TRBD2
ASSHVAGLQF
>TRBV7-2|-|-
ASSLTRQETQF
>TRBV6-5|TRBJ2-1|-
ASRTTVRGNYEQF
>TRBV7-2|TRBJ2-7|-
ASSLGMGPSYEQY
>TRBV5-5|TRBJ2-2|TRBD1
ASSRTGRNTGELF
>TRBV7-2|TRBJ2-1|-
ASSLRGGYNEQF
>TRBV4-3|TRBJ2-2|TRBD1
ASSQDGAGGTGEPF
>TRBV20-1|TRBJ2-7|TRBD2
SARKRLAGARKNYEQY
>TRBV27|TRBJ1-1|-
ASSFGGFGSTEAF
>TRBV20-1|TRBJ1-2|-
SVGGAQGNYGYT
>TRBV29-1|TRBJ1-2|-
SVAGTGDGYT
>TRBV7-2|TRBJ2-7|-
ASSPGPAGEQY
>TRBV4-2|TRBJ2-4|-
ASSQESRDIQY
>TRBV7-2|TRBJ2-3|TRBD2
ASSFIGLASDTQY
>TRBV9|TRBJ2-3|TRBD2
ASSAGTTNTQY
>TRBV6-6|-|TRBD1
ASRPGQGSYEQY
>TRBV2|TRBJ2-3|TRBD1
ASSEVGTGDGDTQY
>TRBV27|TRBJ2-3|TRBD1
ASSEQGADEDTQY
>TRBV7-8|TRBJ2-1|-
ASSLDYNEQF
>TRBV3-1|TRBJ2-3|-
ASSPRGVTDTQY
>TRBV5-1|TRBJ1-1|-
ASSLEAGGRTEAF
>TRBV5-1|TRBJ2-5|TRBD1
ASSRDSRGETQY